The 13 T cell receptor beta chains in this list originate from one sample, sequenced in a study of human T cells and chemical hapten exposure. In TCRdb, the RACE reads were re-called with MiXCR into one record per CDR3 protein. The sample has around 300,000 distinct CDR3 sequences, approximately 6.3% seen once. Time point reported: patch test 1, 2 weeks after DPC sensitization. Treatment of the sample: therapeutic diphenylcyclopropenone sensitization with weekly scalp DPC. The sequences come from whole blood, collected in connection with sensitization to the hapten diphenylcyclopropenone (DPC). These receptors were collected from a woman under 30 with alopecia areata. Some clones in this sample may be carry-over from other donors' samples.

This clonotype was observed many times. The chain carries TRBV4-3 and TRBJ2-3; TRBD2 is a possible D gene (6 bases). The germline CDR1 and CDR2 sequences are LGHNA and YSLEER. Trimming removed 0 bases at V and 0 bases at J, with 16 bases between. CDR3 size: 18 residues. The DNA for the CDR3 is TGCGCCAGCAGCCAAGATCTCTCGAGCGGGTTCAGCACAGATACGCAGTATTTT. It encodes CASSQDLSSGFSTDTQYF.

The rearrangement links TRBV5-4 to TRBJ1-4; D remains unclear. Germline V CDR1 and CDR2: SGHNT, YYREEE (reference sequence). Trimming shortened V by 0 bases and J by 5 bases, and 14 bases separated the two germline ends. The CDR3 contains 16 residues. The CDR3 region has the DNA TGTGCCAGCAGCTTGGGGACGGGCGATGGGAATGAAAAACTGTTTTTT. It yields the protein CASSLGTGDGNEKLFF.

This clonotype occurred a few times. The gene calls are TRBV4-3 and TRBJ2-3; TRBD1 aligns across 7 bases. CDR3 length equals 15 residues. After removal of 5 bases from V and 2 bases from J, the junction contained 7 bases not matched to a gene. CDR1 and CDR2 from the germline V gene are LGHNA and YSLEER. For the CDR3, the DNA is TGCGCCAGCAGCGGTGTGACAGGGCTCACAGATACGCAGTATTTT. Protein product: CASSGVTGLTDTQYF.

This clonotype was found a few times. The chain has TRBV4-3 and TRBJ1-1, with 7 nucleotides matching TRBD1. CDR1 is LGHNA and CDR2 is YSLEER in the germline V gene. Trimming at V came to 0 bases and at J to 6 bases, leaving 10 bases not matched to a gene. This CDR3 has 16 amino acids. CDR3 sequence (DNA): TGCGCCAGCAGCCAAGATCGGAACAGGGGTGCTTCTGAAGCTTTCTTT. Residues: CASSQDRNRGASEAFF.

A few counts support this clonotype. The chain joins TRBV19 to TRBJ2-1, with a tentative D call TRBD2 (6 bases). The germline V and J ends were trimmed by 0 bases and 5 bases, with 14 bases remaining between them. The CDR3 is made up of 16 amino acids. Germline-derived CDR1 and CDR2 are LNHDA and SQIVND (reference sequence). CDR3 nucleotides: TGTGCCAGTAGTATAGATCCGGGACTCGGAAACAATGAGCAGTTCTTC. Protein: CASSIDPGLGNNEQFF. Looking up the rest from reference TRBV19 and TRBJ2-1 gives the full variable domain: DGGITQSPKYLFRKEGQNVTLSCEQNLNHDAMYWYRQDPGQGLRLIYYSQIVNDFQKGDIAEGYSVSREKKESFPLTVTSAQKNPTAFYLCASSIDPGLGNNEQFFGPGTRLTVL.

A few counts support this clonotype. The chain links TRBV11-1 to TRBJ2-7; D perhaps matches TRBD2 (5 bases). From germline, CDR1 is SGHAT and CDR2 FQDESV (reference sequence). The V end was cut by 8 bases, the J end by 2 bases, with 13 bases between. This CDR3 is 13 amino acids long. CDR3 in amino acids: CASGPKGAYEQYF. The CDR3 DNA reads as TGTGCCAGCGGACCAAAGGGAGCCTACGAGCAGTACTTC.

This clonotype was counted a few times. This rearrangement joins TRBV5-1 to TRBJ1-1; 8 bases agree with TRBD1. The CDR3 length is 16 residues. Germline lookup yields CDR1 SGHRS and CDR2 YFSETQ. Trimming at V came to 3 bases and at J to 0 bases, leaving 7 bases not matched to a gene. In nucleotides, the CDR3 is TGCGCCAGCAGCTCACACGTGGACAGGGTGAACACTGAAGCTTTCTTT. Protein: CASSSHVDRVNTEAFF.

This clonotype was observed a few times. The chain has TRBV24-1 and TRBJ1-1, with unresolved D. The CDR3 spans 11 residues. From germline, CDR1 is KGHDR and CDR2 SFDVKD. V lost 12 bases and J lost 4, with 11 bases in between. CDR3 sequence: CASEHGTEAFF. CDR3 sequence (DNA): TGTGCCTCTGAGCATGGCACTGAAGCTTTCTTT.

This chain connects TRBV25-1 to TRBJ1-1; the D gene is possibly TRBD1 (5 bases). The CDR3 is 13 residues long. Deletions cut 7 bases from V and 4 bases from J, with 13 bases between. From germline, CDR1 is MGHDK and CDR2 SYGVNS. CDR3 residues: CASTAGPATEAFF. The CDR3 bases are TGTGCCAGCACTGCAGGGCCGGCCACTGAAGCTTTCTTT.

The CDR3 loop reads CASSPIRYSYEQYF. As DNA, the CDR3 is TGTGCCAGCAGCCCCATCCGCTACTCCTACGAGCAGTACTTC. The rearrangement joins TRBV28 to TRBJ2-7; D unclear. The CDR3 sequence is 14 residues long. Trimming cost V 6 bases and J 0 bases, with 12 bases left between them. The germline gives CDR1 MDHEN, CDR2 SYDVKM.

This clonotype was observed a handful of times. The rearrangement links TRBV10-3 to TRBJ1-3; 7 bases align to TRBD1. The V gene end was trimmed by 7 bases and the J gene end by 3 bases; junction bases not matched to a gene: 3. CDR1 and CDR2 from the germline V gene are ENHRY and SYGVKD. The CDR3 extends over 13 amino acids. CDR3 amino acids: CAINRGDGNTIYF. DNA of the CDR3: TGTGCCATCAACAGGGGAGATGGAAACACCATATATTTT.

About this clonotype: This may come from a read error, since a much larger clone is one base off. This rearrangement joins TRBV6-6 to TRBJ1-1, with unresolved D. The V gene lost 4 bases and the J gene lost 1 base, with 13 bases spanning the gap. CDR3 length equals 15 residues. The germline V gene encodes CDR1 MNHNY and CDR2 SVGAGI (reference sequence). In nucleotides, the CDR3 is TGTGCCAGCAGTTTTGGGCAGCCCCCGAACACTGAAGCTTTCTTT. Translation gives CASSFGQPPNTEAFF.

The chain is built from TRBV10-3 and TRBJ2-6, with a tentative D call TRBD1 (5 bases). V was trimmed by 0 bases and J by 4 bases, leaving 19 bases between them. The CDR3 loop spans 19 amino acids. CDR1 and CDR2 from the germline V gene are ENHRY and SYGVKD. CDR3 nucleotide sequence: TGTGCCATCAGTGAGTCGAAGTTGGCAGGGCCGGCCGGGGCCAACGTCCTGACTTTC. Its protein product is CAISESKLAGPAGANVLTF.